This TCR beta chain was recorded in a study of blood T cell repertoires in COVID-19. Per the study methods: The assay estimated nucleated cells by amplifying reference gene primers. Data came from immunoSEQ multiplex PCR; TCRdb stores just in-frame clones and leaves some out. That table supplies the V and J calls and clone size; D and trimming were determined from the DNA. Here the sample spans under 250,000 clones, over 85% being singletons. Germline V lookup: CDR1 SGHTS, CDR2 YDEGEE. Trimming cost V 3 bases and J 6 bases, with 13 bases left between them. This CDR3 has 14 residues. Material: PBMCs or T cells enriched from blood (not recorded which). The clonotype comes from a woman aged 25 to 45 with acute COVID-19. The chain has TRBV5-8 and TRBJ1-5; tentative D call: TRBD1 (5 bases). In DNA, the CDR3 is TGTGCCAGCAGCTATTCAGGGTATGCTCAGCCCCAGCATTTT. It codes for CASSYSGYAQPQHF.